What follows are 2 T cell receptor beta chains derived from one specimen sequenced in a study of identical twins (dated by TCRdb to about 2016). Receptors were amplified or captured by 5' RACE. The data were produced on an Illumina HiSeq 2000. TCRdb cleaned the public reads at Q25 with fastp, built clones with MiXCR and kept in-frame beta chains. Identical CDR3 proteins give one entry, which carries the most common genes and DNA. Here the sample has hundreds of thousands of distinct CDR3 sequences; 8.6% occur a single time. 0.75% to 1% of the sample is in the top ten clones. This same sample was also part of a study on yellow fever vaccine responses in identical twins.

The sample was PBMCs. These receptors all stem from a woman in her late teens or twenties in good health.

The rearrangement links TRBV5-6 to TRBJ2-5, with D maybe TRBD1 (5 bases). Trimming pared 0 bases from V and 4 bases from J, leaving 13 bases between. The CDR3 covers 15 residues. Germline V gene data show CDR1 as SGHDT and CDR2 as YYEEEE. The CDR3 nucleotides are TGTGCCAGCAGCTTGGTTCTGACAGACGGAGAGACCCAGTACTTC. This encodes CASSLVLTDGETQYF.

This clonotype was seen a handful of times. The V call is TRBV6-1, the J call TRBJ1-1; possible D gene TRBD1, 5 bases. V shed 6 bases and J shed 6 bases, with 20 bases lying between them. Germline CDR1 reads MNHNS; CDR2 reads SASEGT. The CDR3 is 15 amino acids. The DNA of the CDR3 is TGTGCCAGCAGGCGGGGGTTAACAGCCTATTCTGAAGCTTTCTTT. It encodes CASRRGLTAYSEAFF.